This paragraph covers one T cell receptor (beta chain) sequence. No antigen is known for it. This CDR3 has 13 residues. Germline V gives CDR1 MGHDK, CDR2 SYGVNS. Trimming at V came to 3 bases and at J to 4 bases, leaving 1 base not matched to a gene. The data were obtained in a study of identifying expanded T cells in peripheral blood. No infections or other immune events were documented during collection. Broader study findings: Clone count variance between approximately 2-week samples rose with total template count. Over about two and four weeks, about 15 and 18 clones changed, versus roughly 1.1 between replicates.

Libraries were prepared by immunoSEQ multiplex PCR; TCRdb keeps only in-frame clonotypes and omits some of them. The data show about 85,000 clones, 70% to 90% seen once. Specimen: blood. The chain is built from TRBV25-1 and TRBJ2-5; TRBD1 matches 8 bases. The origin of this receptor is a person aged 18-69 years in good health. The CDR3 reads CASSDRGLETQYF. The DNA of the CDR3 is TGTGCCAGCAGTGACAGGGGGCTAGAGACCCAGTACTTC.